This T cell receptor beta chain was captured in a study of blood T cell repertoires in COVID-19. The wider study: Acute and convalescent COVID-19 specimens originated in the United States, Italy and Spain. T cells, B-cell-depleted T cells, or PBMCs provided the cDNA or gDNA that served as material.

V dropped 9 bases and J dropped 3; count of bases not matched to a gene: 3. The length of the CDR3 is 13 residues. Per germline, CDR1 MNHNY and CDR2 SVGAGI (reference sequence). The Seattle patients joined while their infection was active and were tracked longitudinally afterward. As handled by the study authors: Nucleated cell counts were estimated from reference gene primer amplification. Generated by immunoSEQ multiplex PCR, the TCRdb table keeps only in-frame clones and is missing some. The DNA gave D and trimming, while V, J and clone size come from that table. The table has a few hundred thousand clones, over 75% seen once.

This sequence originates from a woman in her twenties or thirties with COVID-19, enrolled during active disease. The chain couples TRBV6-6 to TRBJ2-1; 9 bases map to TRBD2. The material sequenced was peripheral blood. The CDR3 DNA reads as TGTGCCAGTGGGACTAGCAGCTACAATGAGCAGTTCTTC. Amino acids: CASGTSSYNEQFF.